A selection of T cell receptor beta chains follows, all from one sample in a study of T cell responses to AZD1222 COVID-19 vaccine. The data were produced by immunoSEQ multiplex PCR, yet TCRdb's version contains in-frame clones alone and is incomplete. The sample includes 130,000 or so clones, 86% of them seen just once. Sample: peripheral blood, taken on day 0 of AZD1222 vaccination. These receptors all stem from an adult in good health. Both conserved end residues are part of each CDR3. A D gene is named only where the DNA matches it firmly. The size field is filled for only some rows; it gives once, few, many or a size class.

TRBV2	NA	TRBJ1-3	NA	TGTGCCAGCAGTGAAGCCGGCTGGGAGGGCACCATATATTTT	CASSEAGWEGTIYF
TRBV5-1	NA	TRBJ1-1	NA	TGCGCCAGCAGCTTAGGGGTAGGGACTGAAGCTTTCTTT	CASSLGVGTEAFF
TRBV29-1	NA	TRBJ2-5	NA	TGCAGCGCCACAAGGGGGGCAGAGACCCAGTACTTC	CSATRGAETQYF
TRBV6-2/TRBV6-3	NA	TRBJ1-5	TRBD1	TGTGCCAGCAGCGAGGACAGGACGGCGGGCAATCAGCCCCAGCATTTT	CASSEDRTAGNQPQHF
TRBV5-8	NA	TRBJ2-3	NA	TGTGCCAGCAGCTTGGTTTTGTCGGGATCTACGGCAGATACGCAGTATTTT	CASSLVLSGSTADTQYF
TRBV28	NA	TRBJ2-4	NA	TGTGCCAGCAAGGGGATGGTGGACATTCAGTACTTC	CASKGMVDIQYF
TRBV19	once	TRBJ2-7	NA	TGTGCCAGTAGTATAGCGGGGACGTCCTACGAGCAGTACTTC	CASSIAGTSYEQYF
TRBV18	NA	TRBJ1-1	NA	TGTGCCAGCTCACCACCTTCCAGGACGAACACTGAAGCTTTCTTT	CASSPPSRTNTEAFF
TRBV6-5	once	TRBJ1-6	NA	TGTGCCAGCAGGAGGACAGCGGTAAATTCACCCCTCCACTTT	CASRRTAVNSPLHF
TRBV7-2	NA	TRBJ1-2	NA	TGTGCCAGCAGCTTTGTTCCGGCAGGGAAACAGGGCTACACCTTC	CASSFVPAGKQGYTF
TRBV27	NA	TRBJ2-2	NA	TGTGCCAGCAGTTCCCCCGGGGGCCTTATCACCGGGGAGCTGTTTTTT	CASSSPGGLITGELFF
TRBV5-1	NA	TRBJ2-3	NA	TGCGCCAGCAGCGGGGGATGGGGCACAGATACGCAGTATTTT	CASSGGWGTDTQYF
TRBV5-5	NA	TRBJ1-1	NA	TGTGCCAGCAGACCGGGAAATTTGGTCACTGAAGCTTTCTTT	CASRPGNLVTEAFF
TRBV29-1	NA	TRBJ2-3	NA	TGCAGCGTTGGGGGGATCCCTAGCACAGATACGCAGTATTTT	CSVGGIPSTDTQYF
TRBV7-6	once	TRBJ1-5	NA	TGTGCCAGCAGCCCCACTACTCGGAGGGTTGGCAATCAGCCCCAGCATTTT	CASSPTTRRVGNQPQHF
TRBV19	NA	TRBJ1-5	NA	TGTGCCAGTAGTTCTTTAGAGGTTGCTCAGCCCCAGCATTTT	CASSSLEVAQPQHF
TRBV28	NA	TRBJ1-1	TRBD1	TGTGCCAGCTGGGGGGACAGGAACACTGAAGCTTTCTTT	CASWGDRNTEAFF
TRBV19	NA	TRBJ1-5	TRBD1	TGTGCCAGTAGTGCTACAGGGGGCGTCGGGCCCCAGCATTTT	CASSATGGVGPQHF
TRBV7-9	NA	TRBJ1-2	NA	TGTGCCATCTGGGGGATTGGCTACACCTTC	CAIWGIGYTF
TRBV25-1	NA	TRBJ2-7	TRBD1	TGTGCCAGCCGGGACAGGGGGCCCTACGAGCAGTACTTC	CASRDRGPYEQYF
TRBV9	NA	TRBJ2-2	TRBD1	TGTGCCAGCAATGAGGGGACAGCGAACACCGGGGAGCTGTTTTTT	CASNEGTANTGELFF
TRBV18	NA	TRBJ1-4	NA	TGTGCCAGCTCACCACACGGGGGCCTTAATGAAAAACTGTTTTTT	CASSPHGGLNEKLFF
TRBV5-6	NA	TRBJ1-2	NA	TGTGCCAGCAGCTTGGACGGTAGCTATGGCTACACCTTC	CASSLDGSYGYTF
TRBV28	NA	TRBJ1-5	NA	TGTGCCAGCAGTTTATATAAACAGCCCCAGCATTTT	CASSLYKQPQHF
TRBV12-5	NA	TRBJ1-1	NA	TGTGCTAGTCGAATCGAGGGGTTGGGTGAAGCTTTCTTT	CASRIEGLGEAFF
TRBV2	NA	TRBJ2-7	TRBD2	TGTGCCAGCAGTGAAAGGCTAGCGGGGGGTCCCTACGAGCAGTACTTC	CASSERLAGGPYEQYF
TRBV28	NA	TRBJ1-2	NA	TGTGCCAGCTTGCGACAGGAGAACTATGGCTACACCTTC	CASLRQENYGYTF
TRBV27	NA	TRBJ2-5	NA	TGTGCCAGCAGTTTGGAGACCCAGTACTTC	CASSLETQYF
TRBV28	NA	TRBJ1-2	TRBD1	TGTGCCAGCAGCCGCCTCAGAGGGGGCGCAGGGGGCTACACCTTC	CASSRLRGGAGGYTF
TRBV15	NA	TRBJ1-5	TRBD1	TGTGCCACCAGCAGAGATCGAGGACAGGGTATTCAGCCCCAGCATTTT	CATSRDRGQGIQPQHF
TRBV4-3	NA	TRBJ2-7	TRBD1	TGCGCCAGCAGCCCCAGGTGGGACAGGATAACCTACGAGCAGTACTTC	CASSPRWDRITYEQYF
TRBV5-1	few	TRBJ1-6	TRBD1	TGCGCCAGCAGCCCTGGACAGGGTTGGAATTCACCCCTCCACTTT	CASSPGQGWNSPLHF
TRBV29-1	NA	TRBJ1-1	NA	TGCAGCGCTGTCCGGGGTCCCACTGAAGCTTTCTTT	CSAVRGPTEAFF
TRBV19	once	TRBJ1-1	NA	TGTGCCAGTAGTCTACTTGAGGTGGGCACTGAAGCTTTCTTT	CASSLLEVGTEAFF
TRBV7-9	NA	TRBJ2-3	TRBD2	TGTGCCAACCAAGCGGGGGCGGGGAATACGCAGTATTTT	CANQAGAGNTQYF
TRBV24-1	NA	TRBJ1-5	NA	TGTGCCACCAGTGATTTCGGGGGAAATCAGCCCCAGCATTTT	CATSDFGGNQPQHF
TRBV4-1	few	TRBJ2-1	TRBD1	TGCGCCAGCAGCCAAGATGAGGGGGCAGGGTCCAATGAGCAGTTCTTC	CASSQDEGAGSNEQFF
TRBV10-3	NA	TRBJ2-3	TRBD1	TGTGCCATCAGTAAAAAACAGGGGCCAGATACGCAGTATTTT	CAISKKQGPDTQYF
TRBV7-2	NA	TRBJ2-4	TRBD1	TGTGCCAGCAGCCTAGAGCGGACAGGCAGCGGCATTCAGTACTTC	CASSLERTGSGIQYF
TRBV7-6	NA	TRBJ2-2	TRBD1	TGTGCCAGCAGCTTAGGGACAGGACACGGGGAGCTGTTTTTT	CASSLGTGHGELFF
TRBV7-6	NA	TRBJ1-1	NA	TGTGCCAGCAGCTTACTCCACGGGGGTAACACTGAAGCTTTCTTT	CASSLLHGGNTEAFF
TRBV7-3	once	TRBJ2-3	TRBD2	TGTGCCAGCAGTCCGGGACTAGCGGTAGATACGCAGTATTTT	CASSPGLAVDTQYF